This TCR beta chain was recovered during a study of memory CD8 T cells in hepatitis C reinfection (dated 2017 in TCRdb). Broadly, across the study: Of the five donors, three spontaneously resolved two consecutive HCV infections, and two cleared a primary infection but developed chronic infection after reinfection. HCV reinfection was defined by a positive HCV RNA test following two negative tests taken at least 60 days apart. In the reinfection study, participants who had previously resolved an HCV infection were followed up every 3 months. The study tracked the TCR beta repertoire of virus-specific CD8 T cells longitudinally across an HCV reinfection episode in roughly 5 donors. Between the late 2000s and the early 2010s, a few reinfection cases with stored pre-reinfection samples were identified. Late or post reinfection samples were obtained 12 to 24 weeks after detection of reinfection.

As concerns this clone: Its recognized antigen is unknown. There are no base qualities to consult, and no much larger clone falls within one base.

The investigation overall reported the following: With only a few donors, the study could not reach definitive conclusions about public clonotypes linked to secondary clearance.

The germline V and J ends show losses of 5 bases and 1 base respectively, and no gene match explains 11 bases of the junction. CDR1 MDHEN and CDR2 SYDVKM are derived from the germline V gene. Spanning cysteine to phenylalanine, the CDR3 consists of 16 amino acids. The DNA shown is the 48-base CDR3, in frame from base 1. The library was obtained by the immunoSEQ multiplex PCR assay. Genomic DNA was extracted from the sorted cells, and Adaptive Biotechnologies' automated high-throughput method was used to sequence the TCR beta V, D and J regions. A two-step, bias-controlled multiplex PCR was used to amplify CDR3 regions. Amplified TCR beta libraries were sequenced on an Illumina instrument. On the authors' methods: Demultiplexed reads were processed to reduce amplification and sequencing bias, and CDR3 sequences were assigned to gene families using the IMGT database. ImmunoSEQ software version 2.0 was used to analyze the repertoire data. Out-of-frame sequences and sequences with stop codons in the CDR3 were removed from clonotype lists. Clonotypes with a frequency below 0.01% were excluded because such clonotypes corresponded to less than one cell. Richness was calculated by dividing observed richness by the number of input cells, and evenness was calculated by dividing Shannon entropy by the log of observed richness. Simpson diversity and Morisita-Horn overlap indices were used to quantify repertoire diversity and similarity between time points. Clonotypes were sorted into dominant (>1%), sub-dominant (0.5-0.99%), low abundance (0.1-0.49%) or lowest abundance (<0.1%) groups. A germline index was derived by subtracting total nucleotide additions from total CDR3 length and dividing the result by total CDR3 length. TCRdb stores this immuneACCESS table with in-frame sequences only. Part of the clones is absent; in the studies checked, under half of the shortfall reflects unresolved V genes, and no reason is known for the rest. V and J calls and clone size are copied from that table; D and trimming were computed from the DNA. The sample table holds 46,000 or so clones, of which about 91% were seen once. The ten largest clones add up to 0.65% to 0.9% of the sample.

The intended sense of this specimen's time point label: late/post reinfection, 12 to 24 weeks after detection. Sorted cells were sequenced directly ex vivo, with no in vitro expansion before TCR sequencing. The donors were people who inject drugs and were enrolled in the Montreal Acute Hepatitis C Cohort Study (HEPCO) in Canada. As controls, total naive CD8 T cells were sorted as viable CD3+ CD8+ CD45RO- cells from a couple of donors at all three reinfection time points. Before sorting, cryopreserved peripheral blood mononuclear cells were thawed and CD8 T cells were purified from those thawed cells. Negative selection with the MACS CD8+ T cell Isolation Kit was used to enrich CD8 T cells. A BD FACSAria II sorter with FACSDiva software was used for cell sorting, and FlowJo was used for data analysis.

The rearranged chain carries TRBV28 and TRBJ2-7; TRBD2 aligns with 7 central bases. This TCR was sampled from a man aged 18 to 29 with hepatitis C virus infection. Source material: naive CD8+ T cells sorted from blood. This specimen's cell subset or site label, interpreted: total naive CD8+CD45RO- T cells. The DNA reads as follows: TGTGCCAGCAGTCTCACTCGGGGCGGGGGATCCTACGAGCAGTACTTC. Translated, it gives CASSLTRGGGSYEQYF.